These T cell receptor beta chains were read from a single sample in a study of cytomegalovirus exposure and HLA in healthy donors. The method was immunoSEQ multiplex PCR; TCRdb's version includes in-frame clones alone and lacks a portion of them. This table has approximately 190,000 clones, 75% to 90% appearing once. Sequenced sample: PBMCs. The receptor source for this set is a woman between 45 and 60 years old in good health and CMV-seropositive. Each CDR3 is given with its conserved first and last residue. A D gene is named only where the DNA matches it firmly. Only some rows state a clone size, as once, few, many or a class for expanded clones.

cdr3_aa: CASSPGGGEKLFF
cdr3_nt: TGTGCCAGCAGCCCAGGTGGAGGGGAAAAACTGTTTTTT
j_call: TRBJ1-4
clone_size: .
v_call: TRBV7-8
d_call: .

cdr3_aa: CSVEESGIETQYF
cdr3_nt: TGCAGCGTTGAAGAGTCAGGGATTGAGACCCAGTACTTC
j_call: TRBJ2-5
clone_size: .
v_call: TRBV29-1
d_call: .

cdr3_aa: CASSTGRQGMTDTQYF
cdr3_nt: TGCGCCAGCAGCACCGGAAGACAGGGTATGACAGATACGCAGTATTTT
j_call: TRBJ2-3
clone_size: .
v_call: TRBV5-1
d_call: TRBD1

cdr3_aa: CASSVAGGGANEQFF
cdr3_nt: TGTGCCAGCAGCGTAGCTGGCGGGGGGGCAAATGAGCAGTTCTTC
j_call: TRBJ2-1
clone_size: .
v_call: TRBV9
d_call: TRBD2

cdr3_aa: CASSLTEGGTQYF
cdr3_nt: TGCGCCAGCAGCCTGACTGAGGGTGGGACCCAGTACTTC
j_call: TRBJ2-5
clone_size: .
v_call: TRBV5-1
d_call: .

cdr3_aa: CASSRDTGTNTEAFF
cdr3_nt: TGCGCCAGCAGCCGGGACACAGGGACGAACACTGAAGCTTTCTTT
j_call: TRBJ1-1
clone_size: .
v_call: TRBV5-1
d_call: .

cdr3_aa: CASSPGTGHGEQYF
cdr3_nt: TGTGCCAGCAGCCCAGGAACAGGTCACGGCGAGCAGTACTTC
j_call: TRBJ2-7
clone_size: .
v_call: TRBV7-2
d_call: .

cdr3_aa: CASSFRYEQFF
cdr3_nt: TGTGCCAGTAGCTTTAGATATGAGCAGTTCTTC
j_call: TRBJ2-1
clone_size: .
v_call: TRBV19
d_call: .

cdr3_aa: CASSTRQGANYGYTF
cdr3_nt: TGTGCCAGTAGTACTCGACAGGGAGCTAACTATGGCTACACCTTC
j_call: TRBJ1-2
clone_size: .
v_call: TRBV19
d_call: TRBD1

cdr3_aa: CASSYSSEWIGDEQYF
cdr3_nt: TGTGCCAGCAGTTACTCGAGTGAGTGGATCGGGGACGAGCAGTACTTC
j_call: TRBJ2-7
clone_size: few
v_call: TRBV6-5
d_call: .

cdr3_aa: CSVHGTGKTEAFF
cdr3_nt: TGCAGCGTCCACGGGACAGGGAAAACTGAAGCTTTCTTT
j_call: TRBJ1-1
clone_size: .
v_call: TRBV29-1
d_call: TRBD1

cdr3_aa: CASSLRGEQFF
cdr3_nt: TGCGCCAGCAGCTTGAGAGGAGAGCAGTTCTTC
j_call: TRBJ2-1
clone_size: .
v_call: TRBV5-1
d_call: .

cdr3_aa: CASSLAGAGPYTIYF
cdr3_nt: TGTGCCAGCAGCTTAGCGGGGGCAGGCCCTTACACCATATATTTT
j_call: TRBJ1-3
clone_size: .
v_call: TRBV7-2
d_call: .

cdr3_aa: CASSQIGQGSYEQYF
cdr3_nt: TGTGCCAGCAGCCAAATTGGACAGGGCTCCTACGAGCAGTACTTC
j_call: TRBJ2-7
clone_size: .
v_call: TRBV11-1
d_call: TRBD1

cdr3_aa: CASSPDAGGIYEQYF
cdr3_nt: TGTGCCAGCTCACCAGATGCGGGGGGGATATACGAGCAGTACTTC
j_call: TRBJ2-7
clone_size: .
v_call: TRBV18
d_call: TRBD2